A selection of T cell receptor beta chains follows, all from one sample in a study of blood T cell repertoires in COVID-19. The protocol was immunoSEQ multiplex PCR, while the TCRdb copy is restricted to in-frame clones and leaves out a portion. The table includes some 350,000 clones, around 90% detected once. Sequencing was done on a sample of PBMCs or T cells enriched from blood (not recorded which). The receptor source for this set is a man aged 25 to 45 who had recovered from COVID-19. Each CDR3 is given with its conserved first and last residue. The order of the fields is D gene, J gene, V gene, clone size, CDR3 DNA, CDR3 protein. The D gene is left open where the match is weak. Expanded clones get a size class; other rows say once, few or many, or leave the size out.

d_gene: TRBD2
j_gene: TRBJ2-5
v_gene: TRBV2
abundance: NA
CDR3nt: TGTGCCAGCAGTCGTAGCGGGGGGGCCGCTGGGGAGACCCAGTACTTC
CDR3aa: CASSRSGGAAGETQYF

d_gene: TRBD1
j_gene: TRBJ2-7
v_gene: TRBV14
abundance: NA
CDR3nt: TGTGCCAGCAGCCTCCGACAGGGGGACGAGCAGTACTTC
CDR3aa: CASSLRQGDEQYF

d_gene: NA
j_gene: TRBJ1-6
v_gene: TRBV3-1/TRBV3-2
abundance: NA
CDR3nt: TGTGCCAGCAGCCAAGATGTGCAGGCACCCCTCCACTTT
CDR3aa: CASSQDVQAPLHF

d_gene: TRBD2
j_gene: TRBJ2-2
v_gene: TRBV5-1
abundance: NA
CDR3nt: TGCGCCAGCAGCGGGACTAGCGGGGAAGGGGAGCTGTTTTTT
CDR3aa: CASSGTSGEGELFF

d_gene: TRBD2
j_gene: TRBJ2-3
v_gene: TRBV11-3
abundance: once
CDR3nt: TGTGCCAGCAGCCTCTTGCGGGGGAGCACAGATACGCAGTATTTT
CDR3aa: CASSLLRGSTDTQYF

d_gene: NA
j_gene: TRBJ2-1
v_gene: TRBV5-8
abundance: NA
CDR3nt: TGTGCCAGCAGCCTACGGGGTTCCTACAATGAGCAGTTCTTC
CDR3aa: CASSLRGSYNEQFF

d_gene: NA
j_gene: TRBJ2-4
v_gene: TRBV29-1
abundance: NA
CDR3nt: TGCAGCGTTGAGGGGAGAGCCAAAAACATTCAGTACTTC
CDR3aa: CSVEGRAKNIQYF

d_gene: NA
j_gene: TRBJ2-1
v_gene: TRBV5-4
abundance: NA
CDR3nt: TGTGCCAGCAGCTCTACTCTGGCGGGGGCTGGGAGGGATGAGCAGTTCTTC
CDR3aa: CASSSTLAGAGRDEQFF

d_gene: TRBD1
j_gene: TRBJ2-7
v_gene: TRBV7-6
abundance: NA
CDR3nt: TGTGCCAGCAGCTCGGGACAGGCGAGCTCCTACGAGCAGTACTTC
CDR3aa: CASSSGQASSYEQYF

d_gene: NA
j_gene: TRBJ1-3
v_gene: TRBV27
abundance: NA
CDR3nt: TGTGCCAGCAGTTTAGAGGGGGACCTAAGGTTAGGAAACACCATATATTTT
CDR3aa: CASSLEGDLRLGNTIYF

d_gene: TRBD2
j_gene: TRBJ2-3
v_gene: TRBV9
abundance: NA
CDR3nt: TGTGCCAGCAGCTCCGGGACTAGCGGGGGGGTTGCGGATACGCAGTATTTT
CDR3aa: CASSSGTSGGVADTQYF

d_gene: NA
j_gene: TRBJ1-4
v_gene: TRBV28
abundance: NA
CDR3nt: TGTGCCAGCAGTTTTAGTTCGACAGCCCCTAATGAAAAACTGTTTTTT
CDR3aa: CASSFSSTAPNEKLFF

d_gene: TRBD1
j_gene: TRBJ1-2
v_gene: TRBV30
abundance: once
CDR3nt: TGTGCCTGGGAAAGGGGGCGAGGCTACACCTTC
CDR3aa: CAWERGRGYTF

d_gene: NA
j_gene: TRBJ1-4
v_gene: TRBV2
abundance: NA
CDR3nt: TGTGCCAGCAGGGACCAGGGTGCAACTAATGAAAAACTGTTTTTT
CDR3aa: CASRDQGATNEKLFF

d_gene: NA
j_gene: TRBJ2-1
v_gene: TRBV18
abundance: NA
CDR3nt: TGTGCCAGCTCATCTAGTGGGAGGTCCTACAATGAGCAGTTCTTC
CDR3aa: CASSSSGRSYNEQFF

d_gene: TRBD2
j_gene: TRBJ2-1
v_gene: TRBV19
abundance: NA
CDR3nt: TGTGCCAGTAGTGCACTGGGACTAGCGGGTACTAGCTCCTACAATGAGCAGTTCTTC
CDR3aa: CASSALGLAGTSSYNEQFF

d_gene: NA
j_gene: TRBJ1-2
v_gene: TRBV7-3
abundance: NA
CDR3nt: TGTGCCAGCAGCCCGGCAGGGGCTAACTATGGCTACACCTTC
CDR3aa: CASSPAGANYGYTF

d_gene: NA
j_gene: TRBJ2-2
v_gene: TRBV6-6
abundance: NA
CDR3nt: TGTGCCAGCAGTTACGGCGACAGGGAGCTGTTTTTT
CDR3aa: CASSYGDRELFF

d_gene: TRBD1
j_gene: TRBJ1-1
v_gene: TRBV10-2
abundance: NA
CDR3nt: TGCGCCAGCAGTGAGTCGAAGCCCGACAGGGGGCGCGTGGCTTTCTTT
CDR3aa: CASSESKPDRGRVAFF

d_gene: TRBD2
j_gene: TRBJ2-7
v_gene: TRBV13
abundance: once
CDR3nt: TGTGCCAGCAGCTTCGGGACTAGCTACGAGCAGTACTTC
CDR3aa: CASSFGTSYEQYF

d_gene: TRBD1
j_gene: TRBJ2-7
v_gene: TRBV3-1/TRBV3-2
abundance: NA
CDR3nt: TGTGCCAGCAGCCCAACCCAGGGGGCAAGCGAGCAGTACTTC
CDR3aa: CASSPTQGASEQYF

d_gene: NA
j_gene: TRBJ1-1
v_gene: TRBV2
abundance: NA
CDR3nt: TGTGCCAGCAGTGAAGGAGGGAGCCCTTGGGGATTGAACACTGAAGCTTTCTTT
CDR3aa: CASSEGGSPWGLNTEAFF

d_gene: TRBD1
j_gene: TRBJ1-1
v_gene: TRBV5-1
abundance: NA
CDR3nt: TGCGCCAGCGGCGGACAGGGAGCGGGCACTGAAGCTTTCTTT
CDR3aa: CASGGQGAGTEAFF

d_gene: NA
j_gene: TRBJ1-1
v_gene: TRBV19
abundance: NA
CDR3nt: TGTGCCAGTAGTATAGTGGCGGTGGCAGGGATATCCACTGAAGCTTTCTTT
CDR3aa: CASSIVAVAGISTEAFF